A single sample gave rise to the 16 T cell receptor beta chains below, sequenced in a study of technical replicates of blood from a handful of donors. Generated by immunoSEQ multiplex PCR, the TCRdb table keeps only in-frame clones and is missing some. The table lists about 95,000 clones, approximately 95% of them singletons. Sequenced material: T cells isolated from PBMCs. The receptor set was obtained from a human donor in good health.

The V and J genes are TRBV4-1 and TRBJ1-5; 7 nucleotides agree with TRBD1. The CDR3 consists of 15 residues. Per germline, CDR1 MGHRA and CDR2 YSYEKL. V gave up 4 bases and J gave up 3 bases; unmatched junction bases: 6. For the CDR3, the DNA is TGCGCCAGCAGCCGAGAACAGGGGAACAATCAGCCCCAGCATTTT. Protein sequence: CASSREQGNNQPQHF.

The rearrangement joins TRBV6-6 to TRBJ1-2; D possibly corresponds to TRBD1 (6 bases). The germline V gene has CDR1 MNHNY and CDR2 SVGAGI (reference sequence). V was pared by 2 bases and J by 3 bases, with 16 bases between. This CDR3 is 16 amino acids long. CDR3 residues: CASSYDGGGLDYGYTF. The CDR3 DNA is TGTGCCAGCAGTTACGACGGGGGGGGCCTCGACTATGGCTACACCTTC.

V and J are TRBV7-3 and TRBJ2-5, with D perhaps TRBD1 (5 bases). The CDR3 has 15 amino acids. In germline, CDR1 is SGHTA, CDR2 FQGTGA. Trimming pared 6 bases from V and 0 bases from J, leaving 14 bases between. CDR3 nucleotides: TGTGCCAGCAGTCAACCCCCAGGGTACCAAGAGACCCAGTACTTC. Its protein product is CASSQPPGYQETQYF.

The chain is built from TRBV6-1 and TRBJ1-2; possibly TRBD1 for D (6 bases). Germline V CDR1 and CDR2: MNHNS, SASEGT. The CDR3 has 16 amino acids. Trimming took 0 bases from V and 5 from J, leaving 16 bases between them. CDR3 loop: CASSEALQGSGYGYTF. DNA of the CDR3: TGTGCCAGCAGTGAAGCGCTTCAGGGGTCAGGATATGGCTACACCTTC.

This clone was detected once. The chain employs TRBV2 and TRBJ2-5, with 8 bases fitting TRBD1. Looked up from germline, CDR1 is SNHLY and CDR2 is FYNNEI. This CDR3 is built from 12 residues. After removal of 6 bases from V and 5 bases from J, the junction contained 2 bases not matched to a gene. CDR3 DNA: TGTGCCAGCAGCAGGGGGCTTGAGACCCAGTACTTC. Protein product: CASSRGLETQYF.

The chain couples TRBV6-5 to TRBJ2-7; D may be TRBD1 (6 bases). This CDR3 has 14 residues. V lost 4 bases, J lost 3 bases, and 13 bases lay in between. From germline, CDR1 is MNHEY and CDR2 SVGAGI. Here the CDR3 reads CASSLHQGYYEQYF. Written as DNA, the CDR3 is TGTGCCAGCAGTTTACATCAGGGGTACTACGAGCAGTACTTC.

The V call is TRBV18, the J call TRBJ1-1; weak D call: TRBD1 (5 bases). V lost 3 bases and J 1 base, leaving 9 bases between the germline ends. Looked up from germline, CDR1 is KGHSH and CDR2 is LQKENI. This CDR3 comprises 14 residues. The CDR3 DNA reads as TGTGCCAGCTCACCCGGGACTCCGAACACTGAAGCTTTCTTT. Translated, it gives CASSPGTPNTEAFF. Full variable domain (remainder filled in from reference TRBV18 and TRBJ1-1): NAGVMQNPRHLVRRRGQEARLRCSPMKGHSHVYWYRQLPEEGLKFMVYLQKENIIDESGMPKERFSAEFPKEGPSILRIQQVVRGDSAAYFCASSPGTPNTEAFFGQGTRLTVV.

The V gene is TRBV4-1, the J gene TRBJ2-7, with D uncertain. Germline CDR1 reads MGHRA; CDR2 reads YSYEKL. This CDR3 is 15 amino acids long. The ends were cut back, 0 bases at V and 0 bases at J, with 9 bases in the middle. Here the CDR3 DNA reads TGCGCCAGCAGCCAAGAGTCTCGACTCTCCTACGAGCAGTACTTC. Its protein product is CASSQESRLSYEQYF.

The chain combines TRBV27 with TRBJ2-7; 11 nucleotides agree with TRBD1. V shed 7 bases, J shed 1 base, and the junction held 3 bases outside the gene matches. Per the germline V gene, CDR1 is MNHEY and CDR2 is SMNVEV (reference sequence). The CDR3 has 14 amino acids. The CDR3 protein is CASIGTGGSYEQYF. The DNA for the CDR3 is TGTGCCAGCATCGGGACAGGGGGATCCTACGAGCAGTACTTC.

This chain connects TRBV10-3 to TRBJ2-5; D gene uncertain. CDR3 length: 14 residues. Germline V gives CDR1 ENHRY, CDR2 SYGVKD. The germline V and J ends were trimmed by 0 bases and 1 base, with 6 bases remaining between them. CDR3 region: CAISESSGQETQYF. As DNA, the CDR3 is TGTGCCATCAGTGAGTCGTCGGGCCAAGAGACCCAGTACTTC.

The chain links TRBV13 to TRBJ2-7, with a tentative D call TRBD1 (5 bases). The length of the CDR3 is 12 residues. The V and J ends lost 4 bases and 6 bases respectively, with 10 bases between them. Looked up from germline, CDR1 is PRHDT and CDR2 is FYEKMQ (reference sequence). The CDR3 sequence: CASSSYRSEQYF. The CDR3 DNA follows: TGTGCCAGCAGCTCCTACAGGAGCGAGCAGTACTTC.

This sequence joins TRBV7-2 and TRBJ2-5; weak D call: TRBD2 (6 bases). CDR3 size: 17 residues. Trimming cost V 5 bases and J 3 bases, with 22 bases left between them. Germline V lookup: CDR1 SGHTA, CDR2 FQGNSA. The CDR3 DNA is TGTGCCAGCAGCCTCACCGCTTTGGACGGGGAGGAAGAGACCCAGTACTTC. It is translated as CASSLTALDGEEETQYF.

V gene TRBV5-6 combines with J gene TRBJ2-7; 7 bases line up with TRBD1. CDR3 length equals 15 residues. Germline V lookup: CDR1 SGHDT, CDR2 YYEEEE. The V and J ends lost 2 bases and 0 bases, in that order; junction bases with no gene match: 5. CDR3 protein: CASSLTQGSSYEQYF. CDR3 DNA: TGTGCCAGCAGCTTAACACAGGGGTCCTCCTACGAGCAGTACTTC.

V and J are TRBV28 and TRBJ1-5, with a tentative D call TRBD1 (6 bases). CDR3 length: 15 residues. Germline V gives CDR1 MDHEN, CDR2 SYDVKM. V lost 3 bases, J lost 9 bases, and 18 bases lay in between. The CDR3 sequence: CASSFVRGVSGPQHF. DNA for the CDR3: TGTGCCAGCAGTTTTGTCAGGGGAGTAAGTGGGCCCCAGCATTTT.

CDR3 nucleotides: TGTGCCAGCAGCGTAGAAGGGGCTCATGGCTACACCTTC. Protein product: CASSVEGAHGYTF. The chain joins TRBV9 to TRBJ1-2; D might be TRBD1 (5 bases). The CDR3 is 13 residues long. Trimming left V 0 bases short and J 6 bases short, with 9 bases between. Germline assignment: CDR1 SGDLS and CDR2 YYNGEE.

In its sample, this clone was seen a few times. V and J are TRBV2 and TRBJ1-5, with D tentatively TRBD1 (5 bases). The CDR3 sequence is 14 residues long. V was pared by 4 bases and J by 0 bases, with 7 bases between. Germline loops: CDR1 SNHLY, CDR2 FYNNEI. The CDR3 sequence: CASSGQRSNQPQHF. The DNA for the CDR3 is TGTGCCAGCAGTGGACAGCGTAGCAATCAGCCCCAGCATTTT.